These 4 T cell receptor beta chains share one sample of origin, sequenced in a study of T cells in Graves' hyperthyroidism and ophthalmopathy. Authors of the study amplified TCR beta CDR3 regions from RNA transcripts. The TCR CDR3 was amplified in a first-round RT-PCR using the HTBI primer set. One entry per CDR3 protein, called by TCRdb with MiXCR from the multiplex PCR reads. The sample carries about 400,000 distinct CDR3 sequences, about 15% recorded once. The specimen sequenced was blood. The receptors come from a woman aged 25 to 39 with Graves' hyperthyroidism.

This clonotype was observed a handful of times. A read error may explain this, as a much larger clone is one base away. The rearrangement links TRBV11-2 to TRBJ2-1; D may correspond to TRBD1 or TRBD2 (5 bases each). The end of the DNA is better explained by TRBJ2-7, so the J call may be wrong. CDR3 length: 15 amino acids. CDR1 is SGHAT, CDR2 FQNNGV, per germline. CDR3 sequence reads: CASSLVRGSYNEQYF. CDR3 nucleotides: TGTGCCAGCAGCTTAGTCCGGGGCTCCTACAATGAGCAGTACTTC.

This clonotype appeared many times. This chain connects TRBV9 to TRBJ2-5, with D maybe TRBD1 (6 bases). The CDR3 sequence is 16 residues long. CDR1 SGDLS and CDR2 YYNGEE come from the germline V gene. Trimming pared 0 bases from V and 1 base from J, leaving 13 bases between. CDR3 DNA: TGTGCCAGCAGCGTAGGAGTAGGGGGACCCCAAGAGACCCAGTACTTC. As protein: CASSVGVGGPQETQYF.

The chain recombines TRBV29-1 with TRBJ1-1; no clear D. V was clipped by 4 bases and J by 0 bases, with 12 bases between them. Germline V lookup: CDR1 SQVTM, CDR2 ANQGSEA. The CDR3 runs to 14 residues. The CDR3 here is CSVVPRNLNTEAFF. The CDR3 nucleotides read TGCAGCGTTGTTCCCCGGAACCTGAACACTGAAGCTTTCTTT.

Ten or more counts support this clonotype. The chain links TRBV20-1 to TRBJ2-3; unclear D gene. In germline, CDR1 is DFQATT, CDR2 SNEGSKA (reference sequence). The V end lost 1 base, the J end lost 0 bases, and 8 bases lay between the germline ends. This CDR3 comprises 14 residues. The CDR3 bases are TGCAGTGCTAGAGTGGGCACTAGCACAGATACGCAGTATTTT. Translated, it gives CSARVGTSTDTQYF.